The rows below give T cell receptor beta chains drawn from one sample of a study of glioma-infiltrating T cells. Using its own MiXCR run on the multiplex PCR reads, TCRdb lists one record per CDR3 protein. The data hold 170,000 or so distinct CDR3 sequences, with around 40% observed a single time. The sample was glioma tissue, nonneoplastic brain tissue, or PBMCs (not recorded which). Every receptor here comes from a human donor with low-grade glioma or glioblastoma, undergoing nonglioma brain surgery, or in good health (not recorded which). CDR3s include the opening cysteine and the closing phenylalanine or tryptophan. Each record gives: D gene, J gene, V gene, clone size, CDR3 protein, CDR3 DNA. A D gene is named only where the DNA matches it firmly. Clone size is shown for a subset of rows, as once, few, many or a class of expanded clone.

>TRBD2|TRBJ2-1|TRBV24-1|-
CANSGSSSGINEQFF
TGTGCCAACAGTGGTTCATCTAGCGGGATCAATGAGCAGTTCTTC
>TRBD1|TRBJ1-1|TRBV12-3/TRBV12-4|-
CASSPDRGGDTEAFF
TGTGCCAGCAGCCCCGACAGGGGTGGAGACACTGAAGCTTTCTTT
>TRBD1|TRBJ2-7|TRBV29-1|-
CSVTGANEQYF
TGCAGCGTGACAGGGGCCAACGAGCAGTACTTC
>-|TRBJ2-5|TRBV20-1|-
CSASEYGGAESQYF
TGCAGTGCTAGTGAGTACGGCGGAGCAGAGAGCCAGTACTTC
>-|TRBJ2-1|TRBV18|many
CASSPLQGQSLEQFF
TGTGCCAGCTCACCACTGCAGGGCCAAAGTCTTGAGCAGTTCTTC
>-|TRBJ1-5|TRBV19|-
CASSYRDEDKPQHF
TGTGCCAGTAGTTACAGGGATGAGGATAAGCCCCAGCATTTT
>-|TRBJ2-7|TRBV3-1|-
CASSPDGLSYEQYF
TGTGCCAGCAGCCCGGACGGGCTCTCCTACGAGCAGTACTTC
>-|TRBJ1-3|TRBV6-1|many
CASSAGTSGNTIYF
TGTGCCAGCAGTGCAGGGACCTCTGGAAACACCATATATTTT
>-|TRBJ1-5|TRBV6-1|few
CASSGFSNQPQHF
TGTGCCAGCAGTGGTTTTAGCAATCAGCCCCAGCATTTT
>-|TRBJ1-2|TRBV20-1|-
CSASLGGYTF
TGCAGTGCTAGTTTAGGAGGCTACACCTTC
>TRBD2|TRBJ2-5|TRBV6-2/TRBV6-3|-
CASSYSIALAGDETQYF
TGTGCCAGCAGTTACTCGATAGCACTAGCGGGCGACGAGACCCAGTACTTC
>-|TRBJ2-3|TRBV6-5|-
CASVGSYTDTQYF
TGTGCCAGCGTCGGGAGTTACACAGATACGCAGTATTTT
>-|TRBJ2-5|TRBV5-4|few
CASSLLAQETQYF
TGTGCCAGCAGCTTACTAGCCCAAGAGACCCAGTACTTC
>-|TRBJ2-5|TRBV11-2|few
CASRISLQETQYF
TGTGCCAGCAGAATTTCATTGCAAGAGACCCAGTACTTC
>TRBD1|TRBJ2-7|TRBV20-1|many
CSARDSYEQYF
TGCAGTGCCAGGGACAGCTACGAGCAGTACTTC
>TRBD1|TRBJ2-2|TRBV28|many
CASSAATGGSFTGELFF
TGTGCCAGCAGTGCCGCGACAGGGGGCAGTTTCACCGGGGAGCTGTTTTTT
>-|TRBJ2-7|TRBV27|-
CASSFTQVTGEQYF
TGTGCCAGCAGTTTCACACAGGTCACGGGCGAGCAGTACTTC
>TRBD2|TRBJ2-7|TRBV7-2|-
CASGPGLANEQYF
TGTGCCAGCGGCCCGGGACTAGCCAACGAGCAGTACTTC
>TRBD2|TRBJ2-1|TRBV3-1|-
CASQTGTSANEQFF
TGTGCCAGCCAAACAGGGACTAGCGCGAATGAGCAGTTCTTC
>-|TRBJ2-7|TRBV20-1|-
CSDAQGSEQYF
TGCAGTGACGCACAGGGAAGCGAGCAGTACTTC
>TRBD1|TRBJ2-7|TRBV24-1|-
CATTGQDFSYEQYF
TGTGCCACCACAGGACAGGATTTCTCCTACGAGCAGTACTTC
>-|TRBJ2-1|TRBV4-1|-
CASRQDPGLSYNEQFF
TGCGCCAGCAGACAAGATCCGGGGCTCTCCTACAATGAGCAGTTCTTC
>-|TRBJ2-1|TRBV29-1|-
CGVVLNEQFF
TGCGGCGTTGTGCTCAATGAGCAGTTCTTC
>TRBD1|TRBJ2-3|TRBV10-3|few
CATLRDRGTDTQYF
TGTGCCACTCTGAGGGACAGGGGCACAGATACGCAGTATTTT
>-|TRBJ2-1|TRBV20-1|medium-sized
CSARDRPTGNEQFF
TGCAGTGCTAGAGATAGGCCAACTGGCAATGAGCAGTTCTTC
>TRBD1|TRBJ2-7|TRBV4-1|few
CASSQEGTGLFEQYF
TGCGCCAGCAGCCAAGAGGGGACAGGGCTTTTCGAGCAGTACTTC
>-|TRBJ2-3|TRBV19|-
CASSSYPGTRTDTQYF
TGTGCCAGTAGCTCCTACCCCGGGACTCGCACAGATACGCAGTATTTT
>-|TRBJ1-2|TRBV25-1|many
CASSEGLSNYGYTF
TGTGCCAGCAGTGAAGGTCTCTCTAACTATGGCTACACCTTC
>-|TRBJ1-1|TRBV28|-
CASIRGRTVMNTEAFF
TGTGCCAGCATCCGGGGGCGGACAGTTATGAACACTGAAGCTTTCTTT
>-|TRBJ1-4|TRBV2|-
CASRDINERLFF
TGTGCCAGCAGGGACATTAATGAAAGACTGTTTTTT
>TRBD2|TRBJ2-1|TRBV10-3|-
CAISDAGGIEQFF
TGTGCCATCAGTGACGCGGGGGGGATTGAGCAGTTCTTC
>-|TRBJ2-1|TRBV4-2|few
CASSQDHAGSYNEQFF
TGTGCCAGCAGCCAAGATCACGCGGGTTCCTACAATGAGCAGTTCTTC
>-|TRBJ2-5|TRBV7-2|many
CASSLGGLGQETQYF
TGTGCCAGCAGCTTAGGAGGACTGGGCCAAGAGACCCAGTACTTC
>TRBD2|TRBJ2-3|TRBV7-2|few
CASSLAGTSGGNTQYF
TGTGCCAGCAGCTTAGCGGGCACTAGCGGGGGGAATACGCAGTATTTT
>-|TRBJ2-7|TRBV7-9|-
CASSLAYRSYEQYF
TGTGCCAGCAGCTTAGCGTATCGGTCCTACGAGCAGTACTTC
>TRBD1|TRBJ2-5|TRBV7-2|-
CASSLGGQQETQYF
TGTGCCAGCAGCTTAGGGGGACAGCAAGAGACCCAGTACTTC
>TRBD1|TRBJ1-6|TRBV28|many
CAGDRGYNSPLHF
TGTGCCGGGGACAGGGGGTATAATTCACCCCTCCACTTT
>-|TRBJ1-2|TRBV24-1|-
CATSGYPGTGYNF
TGTGCCACCAGTGGTTACCCTGGAACTGGCTACAACTTC
>-|TRBJ2-3|TRBV13|-
CASSAHSTDTQYF
TGTGCCAGCAGCGCCCACAGCACAGATACGCAGTATTTT
>TRBD2|TRBJ2-3|TRBV20-1|many
CSAREASGMRDTQYF
TGCAGTGCTAGAGAGGCTAGCGGGATGAGAGATACGCAGTATTTT
>-|TRBJ1-3|TRBV3-1|-
CASAPGHSSGNTIYF
TGTGCCAGCGCCCCAGGACATAGCTCTGGAAACACCATATATTTC
>-|TRBJ1-1|TRBV19|-
CASSIGLGTGPNTEAFF
TGTGCCAGTAGTATCGGATTGGGCACAGGGCCCAACACTGAAGCTTTCTTT
>TRBD2|TRBJ2-3|TRBV28|-
CAGSVIAGDGDTQYF
TGTGCCGGCAGTGTGATAGCGGGAGATGGTGATACGCAGTATTTT
>-|TRBJ2-4|TRBV30|-
CAWSTSDIQHF
TGTGCCTGGAGTACATCTGACATTCAGCACTTC
>-|TRBJ1-2|TRBV7-9|few
CASSLEGSQVSGYTF
TGTGCCAGCAGCTTAGAGGGAAGCCAAGTGTCTGGCTACACCTTC
>-|TRBJ2-3|TRBV30|-
CAWTRADTQYF
TGTGCCTGGACCCGAGCGGATACGCAGTATTTT
>-|TRBJ2-2|TRBV24-1|-
CATSELGRQGNTGELFF
TGTGCCACCAGTGAGCTGGGCCGACAAGGAAACACCGGGGAGCTGTTTTTT
>-|TRBJ2-7|TRBV6-1|medium-sized
CASSEFYEQYF
TGTGCCAGCAGTGAATTCTACGAGCAGTACTTC
>TRBD1|TRBJ2-7|TRBV12-3/TRBV12-4|-
CASSLEGGTGGANEQYF
TGTGCCAGCAGTTTAGAGGGCGGGACAGGGGGCGCAAACGAGCAGTACTTC
>-|TRBJ2-7|TRBV11-3|few
CASSLTPDRDYEQYF
TGTGCCAGCAGCTTGACCCCGGACAGAGACTACGAGCAGTACTTC